Detailed here is one T cell receptor beta chain. Its target is not known. Profiling relied on immunoSEQ multiplex PCR, and the TCRdb table lists in-frame clones only, not all of them. The data hold roughly 400,000 clones, with approximately 96% observed a single time. V lost 3 bases, J lost 6 bases, and 9 bases lay in between. This CDR3 is built from 12 residues. From germline, CDR1 is GTSNPN and CDR2 SVGIG (reference sequence). This specimen belongs to a study of shared clonotypes between healthy human individuals. Study-level findings and limits: Collection of samples was limited to blood; tissue repertoires likely differ.

The donors, all of them Caucasian adults, lived in Nashville, Tennessee. In CD8 memory, CD45RO+ cells were put together with CCR7-negative CD45RA+ TemRA cells. This rearrangement joins TRBV30 to TRBJ1-5, with D possibly matching TRBD1 (5 bases). The TCR originated in a man aged 30 to 39 in good health. The specimen sequenced was memory CD8+ T cells sorted from blood. Documented subset: CD45RO+ cells pooled with CCR7-negative TemRA cells. CDR3 nucleotides: TGTGCCTGGAGCGGGGGAAGTCAGCCCCAGCATTTT. It codes for CAWSGGSQPQHF.